These T cell receptor beta chains were read from a single sample in a study of identifying expanded T cells in peripheral blood. Assay: immunoSEQ multiplex PCR; the TCRdb copy retains only in-frame clones and omits some. The sample shows tens of thousands of clones, over 75% of them seen only once. The sequencing input was blood. The receptors stem from a person aged 18 to 75 in good health. Both conserved end residues are part of each CDR3. A D gene is named only where the DNA matches it firmly. Clone size is shown for a subset of rows, as once, few, many or a class of expanded clone.

13	-	TRBV6-1	-	TRBJ1-2	TGTGCCAGCAGTGAAAGGGCTAACTATGGCTACACCTTC	CASSERANYGYTF
14	-	TRBV6-5	-	TRBJ2-1	TGTGCCAGCGCGGTGGAGGGTACCCAAAATGAGCAGTTCTTC	CASAVEGTQNEQFF
14	TRBD1	TRBV10-2	-	TRBJ2-2	TGCGCCAGCAGGGGACAGGGGGACACCGGGGAGCTGTTTTTT	CASRGQGDTGELFF
15	TRBD1	TRBV4-2	-	TRBJ1-1	TGTGCCAGCAGCCACTTACAGGGGAGTGACACTGAAGCTTTCTTT	CASSHLQGSDTEAFF
16	TRBD2	TRBV7-7	-	TRBJ2-5	TGTGCCAGCACCCCCGTGGGGGGGGAAATTGGAGAGACCCAGTACTTC	CASTPVGGEIGETQYF
13	-	TRBV18	once	TRBJ2-7	TGTGCCAGCTCACCACCGGTCAAGGACGAGCAGTACTTC	CASSPPVKDEQYF
15	TRBD2	TRBV10-1	-	TRBJ2-1	TGCGCCAGCAGTGACCCAAGGGGAGGGAAGGATGAGCAGTTCTTC	CASSDPRGGKDEQFF
14	-	TRBV27	-	TRBJ1-2	TGTGCCAGCAGTACCCACAGGGTCCCCTATGGCTACACCTTC	CASSTHRVPYGYTF
14	-	TRBV10-1	few	TRBJ1-5	TGCGCCAGCAGACACGCAGGGGAAGCTCAGCCCCAGCATTTT	CASRHAGEAQPQHF
15	-	TRBV10-1	-	TRBJ2-3	TGCGCCAGCAGTCCAAGGAGGGGGCAGGGAGATACGCAGTATTTT	CASSPRRGQGDTQYF
12	-	TRBV5-5	-	TRBJ2-2	TGTGCCTGTGTGACAACCACCGGGGAGCTGTTTTTT	CACVTTTGELFF
16	-	TRBV5-4	-	TRBJ2-7	TGTGCCAGCAGCGGAGTAGGGTCTGCGGGGGCCCGCGAGCAGTACTTC	CASSGVGSAGAREQYF
15	-	TRBV5-5	-	TRBJ2-7	TGTGCCAGCAGCCGGAGGGTTAACCCTTCCTACGAGCAGTACTTC	CASSRRVNPSYEQYF
15	-	TRBV4-2	-	TRBJ1-4	TGTGCCAGCAGCCAAGTGGGAGGGGATAGGGAAAAACTGTTTTTT	CASSQVGGDREKLFF
13	TRBD2	TRBV10-3	-	TRBJ2-7	TGTGCCACAGGACTAGCGGACCTCTACGAGCAGTACTTC	CATGLADLYEQYF
14	TRBD1	TRBV6-5	once	TRBJ2-2	TGTGCCATTTGCCGGGACAGAGACCTTGGGGAGCTGTTTTTT	CAICRDRDLGELFF
14	-	TRBV5-8	-	TRBJ2-2	TGTGCCAGCAGCGAAGGACAGTTCACCGGGGAGCTGTTTTTT	CASSEGQFTGELFF